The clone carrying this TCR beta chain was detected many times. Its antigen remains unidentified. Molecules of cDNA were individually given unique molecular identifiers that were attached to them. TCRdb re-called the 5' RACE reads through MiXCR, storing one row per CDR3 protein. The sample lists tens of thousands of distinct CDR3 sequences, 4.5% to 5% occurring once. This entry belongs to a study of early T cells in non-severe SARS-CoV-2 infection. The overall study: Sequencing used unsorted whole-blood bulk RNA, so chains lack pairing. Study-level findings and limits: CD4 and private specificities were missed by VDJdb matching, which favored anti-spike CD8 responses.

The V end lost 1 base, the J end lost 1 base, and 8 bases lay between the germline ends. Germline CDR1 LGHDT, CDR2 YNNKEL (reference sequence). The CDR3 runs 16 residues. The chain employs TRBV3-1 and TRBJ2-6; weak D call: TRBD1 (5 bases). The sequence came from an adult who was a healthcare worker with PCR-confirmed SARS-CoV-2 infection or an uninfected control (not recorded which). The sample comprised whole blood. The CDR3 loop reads CASSQGQLSGANVLTF. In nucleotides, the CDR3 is TGTGCCAGCAGCCAAGGACAGTTGTCTGGGGCCAACGTCCTGACTTTC.